This T cell receptor beta chain originates from a study of pediatric ulcerative colitis. General observations from the study: This repertoire reflects total lymphocytes rather than subpopulations like regulatory T cells. Acute severe colitis showed lower rectal diversity from clonal expansions.

The ends were cut back, 7 bases at V and 3 bases at J, with 13 bases in the middle. CDR3 length: 14 amino acids. Germline lookup yields CDR1 LNHDA and CDR2 SQIVND (reference sequence). As regards this clone: Its antigen remains unknown.

The method was immunoSEQ multiplex PCR; TCRdb's version includes in-frame clones alone and lacks a portion of them. This sample has 55,000 to 65,000 clones, with just over 75% found just once. Colonoscopy and blood draw happened at the same time. Sample: blood. The chain combines TRBV19 with TRBJ2-4; D is uncertain. The TCR sequence derives from a boy between 5 and 17 years old with moderate ulcerative colitis. The CDR3 loop reads CASTSVGVKNIQYF. The CDR3 nucleotides are TGTGCCAGTACTAGTGTTGGGGTCAAAAACATTCAGTACTTC.